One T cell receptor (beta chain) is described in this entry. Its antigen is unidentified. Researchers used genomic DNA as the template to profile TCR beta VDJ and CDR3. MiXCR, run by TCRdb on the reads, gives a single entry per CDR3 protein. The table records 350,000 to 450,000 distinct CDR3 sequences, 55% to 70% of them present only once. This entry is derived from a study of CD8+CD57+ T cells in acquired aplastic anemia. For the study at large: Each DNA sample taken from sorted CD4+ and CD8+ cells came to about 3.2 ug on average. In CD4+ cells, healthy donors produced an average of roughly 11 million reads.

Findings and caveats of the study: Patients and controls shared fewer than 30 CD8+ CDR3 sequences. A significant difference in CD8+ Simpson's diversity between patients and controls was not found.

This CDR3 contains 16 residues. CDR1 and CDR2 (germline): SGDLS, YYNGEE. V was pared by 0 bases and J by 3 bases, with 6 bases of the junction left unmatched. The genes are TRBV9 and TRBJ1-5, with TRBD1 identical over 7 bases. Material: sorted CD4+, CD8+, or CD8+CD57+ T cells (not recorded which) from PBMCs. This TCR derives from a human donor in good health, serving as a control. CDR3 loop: CASSVGPGGNNQPQHF. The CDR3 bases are TGTGCCAGCAGCGTAGGGCCAGGGGGAAACAATCAGCCCCAGCATTTT.